This T cell receptor (beta chain) was recorded in a study of shared clonotypes between healthy human individuals. Cells designated naive CD8 were CD45RO-negative and were positively selected for CCR7, with terminally differentiated effector memory CD45RA+ cells excluded. The data were produced by immunoSEQ multiplex PCR, yet TCRdb's version contains in-frame clones alone and is incomplete. Of under 1 million clones in the sample, around 92% are singletons; the top ten hold 24%. V dropped 3 bases and J dropped 3 bases, with 18 bases sitting between them. Germline lookup yields CDR1 SGDLS and CDR2 YYNGEE. The CDR3 totals 16 residues.

The source is a man under 40 in good health. The V call is TRBV9, the J call TRBJ1-1; D may be TRBD1 (6 bases). Sequenced: naive CD8+ T cells sorted from blood. The CDR3: CASSDPRDKGYTEAFF. In nucleotides, the CDR3 is TGTGCCAGCAGCGATCCTAGGGACAAGGGTTACACTGAAGCTTTCTTT.